One sample yielded the 9 T cell receptor beta chains listed below, sequenced in a study of T cell repertoires in cytomegalovirus infection. TCRdb re-called the reads through MiXCR, storing one row per CDR3 protein. The table has about 180,000 distinct CDR3 sequences, approximately 15% seen once. The source material was PBMCs. These receptor sequences come from a human donor in good health (CMV status not recorded). Some clones in this sample may be carry-over from other donors' samples.

This clonotype was picked up many times. This sequence joins TRBV7-6 and TRBJ1-5; 7 bases align to TRBD1. J was trimmed by 6 bases and V by 3 bases; bases with no gene match: 5. Germline V gene data show CDR1 as SGHVS and CDR2 as FNYEAQ. The CDR3 has 14 residues. CDR3 protein: CASSFDREGQPQHF. The CDR3 DNA reads as TGTGCCAGCAGCTTCGACAGGGAGGGTCAGCCCCAGCATTTT. Based on the CDR3 plus reference TRBV7-6 and TRBJ1-5, the full variable domain is GAGVSQSPRYKVTKRGQDVALRCDPISGHVSLYWYRQALGQGPEFLTYFNYEAQQDKSGLPNDRFSAERPEGSISTLTIQRTEQRDSAMYRCASSFDREGQPQHFGDGTRLSIL.

This clonotype occurred many times. CDR3 residues: CASSLSLQGRTDTQYF. The CDR3 DNA follows: TGTGCCAGCAGCTTAAGCCTACAGGGTAGGACAGATACGCAGTATTTT. The chain carries TRBV7-3 and TRBJ2-3, with a weak D call TRBD1 (6 bases). The CDR3 covers 16 residues. V was trimmed by 1 base and J by 3 bases, leaving 14 bases between them. Germline V gives CDR1 SGHTA, CDR2 FQGTGA.

This clonotype was counted a few times. The J gene is TRBJ2-1, the V gene TRBV6-1; 10 nucleotides align to TRBD2. CDR3 length equals 15 residues. Trimming at V came to 7 bases and at J to 2 bases, leaving 5 bases not matched to a gene. CDR1 MNHNS and CDR2 SASEGT come from the germline V gene. The CDR3 DNA sequence: TGTGCCAGCAATTCTCTAGCGGGGGCCTACAATGAGCAGTTCTTC. This sequence encodes CASNSLAGAYNEQFF.

The table lists this clonotype with many counts. This chain uses TRBV7-2 with TRBJ2-7; D perhaps matches TRBD2 (6 bases). Per the germline V gene, CDR1 is SGHTA and CDR2 is FQGNSA. V was shortened by 2 bases and J by 7 bases, with 18 bases between the two germline ends. The CDR3 is 15 residues long. CDR3 region: CASSLRASGSGEQYF. In DNA, the CDR3 is TGTGCCAGCAGCTTAAGGGCGAGCGGGTCTGGGGAGCAGTACTTC.

This clonotype was seen a few times. The chain has TRBV3-1 and TRBJ1-1; D not resolved. Germline V gives CDR1 LGHDT, CDR2 YNNKEL (reference sequence). V lost 4 bases, J lost 7 bases, and 7 bases lay in between. This CDR3 has 11 residues. The CDR3: CASSLFDEAFF. For the CDR3, the DNA is TGTGCCAGCAGCCTGTTCGATGAAGCTTTCTTT.

This clonotype was seen at least ten times. The chain links TRBV28 to TRBJ2-7; D remains unclear. The V end was cut by 1 base, the J end by 3 bases, with 1 base between. Germline loops: CDR1 MDHEN, CDR2 SYDVKM. The CDR3 totals 11 residues. The CDR3 DNA reads as TGTGCCAGCAGTTTATTCTACGAGCAGTACTTC. Translated: CASSLFYEQYF.

This clonotype was picked up a small number of times. The chain has TRBV4-1 and TRBJ2-2; D unresolved. V gave up 1 base and J gave up 6 bases, with 6 bases separating them. Germline V gene lookup returns CDR1 MGHRA and CDR2 YSYEKL. This CDR3 has 13 residues. The CDR3 region has the DNA TGCGCCAGCAGCCAAGCTGGGGCCGGGGAGCTGTTTTTT. This sequence encodes CASSQAGAGELFF.

This clonotype appeared a few times. The rearrangement joins TRBV28 to TRBJ2-7; D gene ambiguous. Deletions cut 7 bases from V and 7 bases from J, with 11 bases between. CDR1 is MDHEN and CDR2 is SYDVKM in the germline V gene. The CDR3 sequence is 11 residues long. The CDR3 DNA sequence: TGTGCCAGCACGGCCGGCTGGGAGCAGTACTTC. Protein product: CASTAGWEQYF.

This clonotype was observed at least ten times. CDR3 loop: CASSNGGGTDTQYF. The CDR3 DNA reads TGTGCCAGCAGCAATGGGGGGGGCACAGATACGCAGTATTTT. The J gene is TRBJ2-3, the V gene TRBV7-2; TRBD2 agrees at 7 bases. Unmatched junction bases numbered 3, after V lost 5 bases and J lost 1 base. Per germline, CDR1 SGHTA and CDR2 FQGNSA. The CDR3 has 14 amino acids.